One sample yielded the 18 T cell receptor beta chains listed below, sequenced in a study of shared clonotypes between healthy human individuals. Sequenced by immunoSEQ multiplex PCR; TCRdb stores in-frame clones only, minus some. The data show some 630,000 clones, around 72% seen once. Sample: memory CD4+ T cells sorted from blood. Subset given: CD45RA-negative fraction. Receptors originate from a young woman in good health.

V is TRBV7-9 and J is TRBJ1-1; 10 nucleotides line up with TRBD1. V shed 6 bases and J 6 bases; nucleotides not matched to a gene: 4. CDR3 size: 13 residues. In germline, CDR1 is SEHNR, CDR2 FQNEAQ (reference sequence). The chain's CDR3 is CASRSGQGAEAFF. The CDR3 coding sequence is TGTGCCAGCAGATCAGGACAGGGGGCTGAAGCTTTCTTT. Supplemented by reference TRBV7-9 and TRBJ1-1, the full variable domain reads DTGVSQNPRHKITKRGQNVTFRCDPISEHNRLYWYRQTLGQGPEFLTYFQNEAQLEKSRLLSDRFSAERPKGSFSTLEIQRTEQGDSAMYLCASRSGQGAEAFFGQGTRLTVV.

This chain connects TRBV4-2 to TRBJ2-5; D remains unclear. The J call may be in error: the DNA end matches TRBJ2-7 better. The CDR3 runs to 15 residues. Per germline, CDR1 LGHNA and CDR2 YNFKEQ. The CDR3 DNA is TGTGCCAGCAGCCAAGGTTCCAGCTCCTCCTACGAGCAGTACTTC. Protein: CASSQGSSSSYEQYF.

This chain joins TRBV2 and TRBJ1-5; 9 bases map to TRBD1. The germline V gene encodes CDR1 SNHLY and CDR2 FYNNEI. Trimming cost V 6 bases and J 7 bases; bases outside gene matches: 4. There are 13 residues in the CDR3. Here the CDR3 DNA reads TGTGCCAGCAGGGGGACAGGGTGGCAGCCCCAGCATTTT. Residues: CASRGTGWQPQHF. Full variable domain (remainder filled in from reference TRBV2 and TRBJ1-5): EPEVTQTPSHQVTQMGQEVILRCVPISNHLYFYWYRQILGQKVEFLVSFYNNEISEKSEIFDDQFSVERPDGSNFTLKIRSTKLEDSAMYFCASRGTGWQPQHFGDGTRLSIL.

This clone was counted at least ten times. A much larger clone lies a single base off, so this may be a read error. V usage is TRBV11-2 and J usage is TRBJ1-5; the match to TRBD1 covers 8 bases. J lost 2 bases, V lost 6 bases, and 3 bases had no gene match. This CDR3 contains 14 residues. CDR1 and CDR2 from the germline V gene are SGHAT and FQNNGV. CDR3 coding DNA: TGTGCCAGCAGTGACAGGGGTGGCAATCAGCCCCAGCATTTT. It is translated as CASSDRGGNQPQHF. The entire variable domain, with the rest obtained from reference TRBV11-2 and TRBJ1-5, is as follows: EAGVAQSPRYKIIEKRQSVAFWCNPISGHATLYWYQQILGQGPKLLIQFQNNGVVDDSQLPKDRFSAERLKGVDSTLKIQPAKLEDSAVYLCASSDRGGNQPQHFGDGTRLSIL.

This clone was seen a handful of times. The chain carries TRBV2 and TRBJ1-5; D gene ambiguous. Germline values: CDR1 SNHLY, CDR2 FYNNEI. The CDR3 is 14 residues long. Trimming shortened V by 3 bases and J by 0 bases, and 6 bases separated the two germline ends. The CDR3 bases are TGTGCCAGCAGTGAGACGTTTAGCAATCAGCCCCAGCATTTT. Protein product: CASSETFSNQPQHF.

The gene calls are TRBV5-6 and TRBJ1-2, with no clear D. The CDR3 is made up of 12 amino acids. The V end lost 6 bases, the J end lost 8 bases, and 14 bases lay between the germline ends. Germline V gene sequence: CDR1 SGHDT, CDR2 YYEEEE. The DNA of the CDR3 is TGTGCCAGCAAAAAACTGCTTATGGGCTACACCTTC. Translating gives CASKKLLMGYTF.

CDR3 protein: CASSLNHVRTGEKLFF. DNA for the CDR3: TGTGCCAGCAGTTTGAACCACGTCAGGACGGGTGAAAAACTGTTTTTT. The V and J genes are TRBV2 and TRBJ1-4, with no clear D. The CDR3 is made up of 16 amino acids. CDR1 and CDR2 from the germline V gene are SNHLY and FYNNEI. Trimming left V 5 bases short and J 7 bases short, with 20 bases between.

The chain employs TRBV30 and TRBJ2-1; no clear D. The CDR3 extends over 13 amino acids. The germline gives CDR1 GTSNPN, CDR2 SVGIG (reference sequence). The V and J ends lost 3 bases and 1 base respectively, with 7 bases between them. Here the CDR3 DNA reads TGTGCCTGGAGGGCTCTATCCTACAATGAGCAGTTCTTC. Encoded protein: CAWRALSYNEQFF.

This clone was observed at least ten times. The J gene is TRBJ2-5, the V gene TRBV7-6; D is undetermined. The CDR3 spans 13 residues. Per germline, CDR1 SGHVS and CDR2 FNYEAQ. V was trimmed by 3 bases and J by 5 bases, leaving 10 bases between them. DNA of the CDR3: TGTGCCAGCAGCTTTACCCGTCGGGAGACCCAGTACTTC. Its protein product is CASSFTRRETQYF.

The chain carries TRBV5-4 and TRBJ2-5, with D perhaps TRBD1 or TRBD2 (5 bases each). Trimming took off 4 bases at V and 5 bases at J, with 9 bases between the two ends. The CDR3 covers 12 residues. Per the germline V gene, CDR1 is SGHNT and CDR2 is YYREEE (reference sequence). The DNA for the CDR3 is TGTGCCAGCAGCACCTGGGGGGAGACCCAGTACTTC. Amino acids: CASSTWGETQYF.

The CDR3 nucleotides are TGTGCCAGCAGTGGGAGAAACTCCTACAATGAGCAGTTCTTC. Its translation: CASSGRNSYNEQFF. The chain recombines TRBV25-1 with TRBJ2-1, with no clear D. The CDR3 loop spans 14 amino acids. Germline V lookup: CDR1 MGHDK, CDR2 SYGVNS. V was trimmed by 4 bases and J by 0 bases, leaving 7 bases between them.

V gene TRBV5-5 combines with J gene TRBJ2-4; unclear D gene. The CDR3 totals 14 residues. Germline V gives CDR1 SGHKS, CDR2 YYEKEE (reference sequence). The germline V and J ends were trimmed by 6 bases and 1 base, with 11 bases remaining between them. The CDR3 coding sequence is TGTGCCAGCATGCGGCCGGTGGCCAAAAACATTCAGTACTTC. Translation gives CASMRPVAKNIQYF.

This chain connects TRBV4-2 to TRBJ1-1; D remains ambiguous. From germline, CDR1 is LGHNA and CDR2 YNFKEQ. The ends were cut back, 1 base at V and 7 bases at J, with 7 bases in the middle. This CDR3 spans 12 amino acids. The CDR3 protein is CASSQVGYEAFF. Written as DNA, the CDR3 is TGTGCCAGCAGCCAAGTAGGCTATGAAGCTTTCTTT.

The V gene is TRBV28, the J gene TRBJ1-3; maybe TRBD1 (5 bases). Trimming removed 6 bases at V and 4 bases at J, with 13 bases between. Germline V lookup: CDR1 MDHEN, CDR2 SYDVKM. The CDR3 is 14 amino acids. The CDR3 coding sequence is TGTGCCAGCAGAAACGGGGGGACGGGAAACACCATATATTTT. This codes for CASRNGGTGNTIYF.

In the case of this clone: This sample also contains other DNA sequences that code for the same CDR3. V gene TRBV5-1 combines with J gene TRBJ2-1; 8 bases line up with TRBD2. Trimming took 5 bases from V and 4 from J; bases not matched to a gene: 5. CDR1 and CDR2 from the germline V gene are SGHRS and YFSETQ. The CDR3 contains 14 residues. The CDR3 sequence is CASREAGGYNEQFF. The CDR3 DNA sequence: TGCGCCAGCAGAGAGGCGGGAGGATACAATGAGCAGTTCTTC.

Turning to this clone: This sequence is one base from a far larger clone and is likely a read error. V and J are TRBV7-2 and TRBJ2-5; 7 bases fit TRBD2. TRBJ2-7 matches the DNA end more closely, so the J call is doubtful. The CDR3 has 14 amino acids. In germline, CDR1 is SGHTA, CDR2 FQGNSA. Here the CDR3 reads CASSIQRDSYEQYF. The CDR3 nucleotides read TGTGCCAGCAGCATACAGCGGGACTCCTACGAGCAGTACTTC.

The chain joins TRBV4-1 to TRBJ2-5, with TRBD2 matching 15 bases. Germline CDR1 and CDR2: MGHRA and YSYEKL. With V trimmed by 9 bases and J by 5 bases, 13 bases remained unmatched. The CDR3 has 17 residues. CDR3 in amino acids: CASRSTGGTSGRETQYF. The CDR3 DNA is TGCGCCAGTAGATCAACCGGGGGGACTAGCGGGAGGGAGACCCAGTACTTC.

V usage is TRBV29-1 and J usage is TRBJ2-2; 10 nucleotides line up with TRBD2. Germline V CDR1 and CDR2: SQVTM, ANQGSEA. The CDR3 contains 15 residues. The junction had 9 bases not matched to a gene; V was cut back by 6 bases and J by 5 bases. The CDR3 DNA reads TGCAGCGTAGGGAAGCTAGCGGGAGATACCGGGGAGCTGTTTTTT. This translates into CSVGKLAGDTGELFF.